This T cell receptor (beta chain) appears in the sequencing data of a study of post-analysis software for immune sequencing data. Turning to the study itself: Relapsing-remitting, secondary progressive and progressive-relapsing forms made up the multiple sclerosis disease courses.

Presence of unique molecular identifiers characterized the TCR beta cDNA libraries. T cells numbering roughly 1 to 10 million yielded cDNA molecules that totaled roughly 500,000. TCRdb re-derived calls from the PCR reads in MiXCR, one entry per CDR3 protein. The sample has about 200,000 distinct CDR3 sequences; 25% to 35% are singletons. The sample holds a few counts of this clonotype. The antigen is undetermined. Study findings and constraints: Compared against controls, patients with multiple sclerosis displayed significantly lower normalized Chao1 diversity.

The receptor's source is a girl aged 2 to 17 with multiple sclerosis. Sequenced material: blood.

This CDR3 reads CASSLARGGNTEAFF. DNA of the CDR3: TGCGCCAGCAGCTTGGCACGAGGGGGGAACACTGAAGCTTTCTTT. This sequence joins TRBV5-1 and TRBJ1-1, with D possibly TRBD1 on 6 matching bases. Germline V gene data show CDR1 as SGHRS and CDR2 as YFSETQ. Trimming left V 0 bases short and J 1 base short, with 10 bases between. The CDR3 is 15 residues long.